Listed here is a single TCR beta chain. The antigen is unknown. The V and J ends lost 8 bases and 3 bases, in that order; junction bases with no gene match: 8. The CDR3 is 16 residues long. Germline loops: CDR1 SEHNR, CDR2 FQNEAQ (reference sequence). This specimen belongs to a study of T-cell memory formation after mild COVID-19. Whole-study findings and limits: Clones that shrank (day 15 to 85) were balanced CD4/CD8, whereas later expanders leaned CD4+. Proof of SARS-CoV-2 specificity was absent for the second-wave clones that crested on day 37. In pre-infection memory, a portion of responding clones appeared, which suggested that cross-reactive memory joined.

The 5'RACE method, run with constant-segment primers, produced TCR alpha and TCR beta cDNA libraries (carrying sample barcodes and UMIs). TCRdb analysed the 5' RACE reads with MiXCR anew, one entry per CDR3 protein. The sample records 250,000 to 300,000 distinct CDR3 sequences, 15% to 20% being singletons. This TCR came from a man aged 18-30 years who had mild COVID-19 (a few samples of this study predate the infection). Cell type and time point are not known. Sequenced material: PBMCs or a T cell subset sorted from them (not recorded which). The chain recombines TRBV7-9 with TRBJ2-1, with 12 bases fitting TRBD2. The CDR3 DNA is TGTGCCAGCTCTGGACTAGCGGGGTCCCGCTACAATGAGCAGTTCTTC. This codes for CASSGLAGSRYNEQFF. Full variable domain (rest looked up from reference TRBV7-9 and TRBJ2-1): DTGVSQNPRHKITKRGQNVTFRCDPISEHNRLYWYRQTLGQGPEFLTYFQNEAQLEKSRLLSDRFSAERPKGSFSTLEIQRTEQGDSAMYLCASSGLAGSRYNEQFFGPGTRLTVL.